Each of the 7 T cell receptor beta chains below was sequenced from the same sample in a study of T cells in Graves' hyperthyroidism and ophthalmopathy. What was amplified from RNA transcripts were TCR beta CDR3 regions. Carried out on the TCR CDR3, a first-round RT-PCR used the HTBI primer set. TCRdb re-analysed the multiplex PCR reads in MiXCR, keeping a single row per CDR3 protein. The sample shows hundreds of thousands of distinct CDR3 sequences, 12% to 15% of them seen only once. Material for sequencing was blood. The receptor source for this set is a woman aged 18-35 years with Graves' hyperthyroidism.

This clonotype was found many times. This chain uses TRBV27 with TRBJ2-7; 7 nucleotides line up with TRBD1. J lost 1 base, V lost 5 bases, and 5 bases had no gene match. Germline assignment: CDR1 MNHEY and CDR2 SMNVEV (reference sequence). The CDR3 loop spans 14 amino acids. The CDR3 spells CASSRNRGSYEQYF. In DNA form, the CDR3 reads TGTGCCAGCAGTAGGAACAGGGGATCCTACGAGCAGTACTTC.

This clonotype turned up a few times. The chain employs TRBV24-1 and TRBJ1-2, with D perhaps TRBD1 (5 bases). The germline V gene encodes CDR1 KGHDR and CDR2 SFDVKD. Deletions cut 4 bases from V and 4 bases from J, with 12 bases between. The CDR3 sequence is 14 residues long. The CDR3 region has the DNA TGTGCCACCAGTGACCCCGGGACTCCCTATGGCTACACCTTC. It translates to CATSDPGTPYGYTF.

The V gene is TRBV20-1, the J gene TRBJ2-1; the match to TRBD2 covers 15 bases. CDR1 is DFQATT, CDR2 SNEGSKA, per germline (reference sequence). The length of the CDR3 is 17 residues. Losses at the gene ends were 1 base for V and 1 base for J; bases not matched to a gene: 2. CDR3 DNA sequence: TGCAGTGCTAGAGGGACTAGCGGGAGGGTGTCCTACAATGAGCAGTTCTTC. This sequence encodes CSARGTSGRVSYNEQFF.

The sample holds many counts of this clonotype. The chain joins TRBV4-3 to TRBJ2-7, with TRBD1 matching over 8 bases. Germline V lookup: CDR1 LGHNA, CDR2 YSLEER. This CDR3 has 16 amino acids. Unmatched junction bases numbered 6, after V lost 0 bases and J lost 2 bases. The CDR3 DNA is TGCGCCAGCAGCCAAGATCAAACAGGGGGGACCTACGAGCAGTACTTC. It specifies CASSQDQTGGTYEQYF.

The CDR3 bases are TGTGCCAGCAGTCCTTCAAGGACTAGCGATCGCACAGATACGCAGTATTTT. As protein: CASSPSRTSDRTDTQYF. This rearrangement joins TRBV27 to TRBJ2-3; 9 positions agree with TRBD2. V trimming: 5 bases; J trimming: 1 base; junction bases outside the gene matches: 10. Germline V lookup: CDR1 MNHEY, CDR2 SMNVEV (reference sequence). The CDR3 contains 17 residues.

This clonotype was seen repeatedly, ten times or more. The rearrangement links TRBV7-2 to TRBJ1-5, with D possibly being TRBD1 (6 bases). The CDR3 is 15 residues long. V was trimmed by 1 base and J by 1 base, leaving 8 bases between them. Germline assignment: CDR1 SGHTA and CDR2 FQGNSA. The CDR3 loop reads CASSLVQGSNQPQHF. Written as DNA, the CDR3 is TGTGCCAGCAGCTTAGTACAGGGCAGCAATCAGCCCCAGCATTTT.

This clonotype was seen at least ten times. The genes are TRBV18 and TRBJ1-5, with 7 bases matching TRBD1. The V segment lost 1 base and the J segment 9 bases; nucleotides outside the gene matches: 9. Per the germline V gene, CDR1 is KGHSH and CDR2 is LQKENI. CDR3 length equals 15 residues. The CDR3 is CASSPQTGALGPQHF. The CDR3 region has the DNA TGTGCCAGCTCACCACAAACAGGGGCGCTAGGGCCCCAGCATTTT.